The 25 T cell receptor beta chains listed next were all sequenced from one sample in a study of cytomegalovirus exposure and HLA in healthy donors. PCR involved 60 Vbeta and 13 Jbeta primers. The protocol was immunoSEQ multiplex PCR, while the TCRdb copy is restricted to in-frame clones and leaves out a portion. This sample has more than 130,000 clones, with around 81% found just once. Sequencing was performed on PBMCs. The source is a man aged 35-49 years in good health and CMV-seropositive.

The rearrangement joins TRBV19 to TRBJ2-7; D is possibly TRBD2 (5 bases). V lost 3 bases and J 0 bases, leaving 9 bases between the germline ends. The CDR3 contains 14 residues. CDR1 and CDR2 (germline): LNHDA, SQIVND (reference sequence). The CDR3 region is CASSMGSPSYEQYF. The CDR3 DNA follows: TGTGCCAGTAGTATGGGGAGCCCCTCCTACGAGCAGTACTTC.

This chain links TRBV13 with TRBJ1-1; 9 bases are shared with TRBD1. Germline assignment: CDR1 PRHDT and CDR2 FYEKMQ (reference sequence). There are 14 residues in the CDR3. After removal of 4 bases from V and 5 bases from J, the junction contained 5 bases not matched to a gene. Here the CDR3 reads CASSSTGGMTEAFF. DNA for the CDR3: TGTGCCAGCAGCTCGACAGGGGGAATGACTGAAGCTTTCTTT. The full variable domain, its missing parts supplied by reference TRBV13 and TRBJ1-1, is AAGVIQSPRHLIKEKRETATLKCYPIPRHDTVYWYQQGPGQDPQFLISFYEKMQSDKGSIPDRFSAQQFSDYHSELNMSSLELGDSALYFCASSSTGGMTEAFFGQGTRLTVV.

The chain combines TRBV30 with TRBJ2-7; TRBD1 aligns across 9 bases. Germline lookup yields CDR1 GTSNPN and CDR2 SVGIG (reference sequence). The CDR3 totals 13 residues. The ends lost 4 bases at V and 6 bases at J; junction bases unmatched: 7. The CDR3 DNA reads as TGTGCCTGGAAGGGACAGGGAACGCGCGAGCAGTACTTC. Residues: CAWKGQGTREQYF.

As DNA, the CDR3 is TGCGCCAGCAGCCAAGGCCTAGAAGTCGGCGAGCAGTACTTC. It yields the protein CASSQGLEVGEQYF. The chain joins TRBV4-1 to TRBJ2-7; D remains unclear. In germline, CDR1 is MGHRA, CDR2 YSYEKL. The CDR3 is made up of 14 amino acids. Deletions cut 1 base from V and 6 bases from J, with 13 bases between.

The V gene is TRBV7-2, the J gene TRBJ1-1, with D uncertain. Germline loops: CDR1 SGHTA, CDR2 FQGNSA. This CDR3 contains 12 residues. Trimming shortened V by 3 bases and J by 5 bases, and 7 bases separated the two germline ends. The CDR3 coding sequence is TGTGCCAGCAGCTTCGGTTTTACTGAAGCTTTCTTT. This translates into CASSFGFTEAFF.

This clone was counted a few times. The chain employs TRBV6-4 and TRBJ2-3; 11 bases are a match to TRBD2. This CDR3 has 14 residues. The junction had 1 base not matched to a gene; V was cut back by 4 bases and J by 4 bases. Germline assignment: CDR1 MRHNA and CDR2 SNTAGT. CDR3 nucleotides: TGTGCCAGCAGTGTAGCGGGGGGGCCAGATACGCAGTATTTT. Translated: CASSVAGGPDTQYF.

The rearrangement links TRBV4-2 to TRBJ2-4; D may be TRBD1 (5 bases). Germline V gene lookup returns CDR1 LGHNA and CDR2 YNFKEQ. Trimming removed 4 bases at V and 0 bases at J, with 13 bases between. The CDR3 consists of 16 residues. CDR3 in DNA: TGTGCCAGCAGCCCCCAAAGGGGATCAGCCAAAAACATTCAGTACTTC. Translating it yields CASSPQRGSAKNIQYF.

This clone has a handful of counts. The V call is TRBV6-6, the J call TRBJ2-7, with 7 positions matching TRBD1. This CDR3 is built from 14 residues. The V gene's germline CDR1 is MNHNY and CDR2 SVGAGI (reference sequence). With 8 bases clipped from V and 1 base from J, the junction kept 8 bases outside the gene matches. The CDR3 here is CASATTGFSYEQYF. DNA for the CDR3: TGTGCCAGCGCAACGACAGGGTTTTCCTACGAGCAGTACTTC.

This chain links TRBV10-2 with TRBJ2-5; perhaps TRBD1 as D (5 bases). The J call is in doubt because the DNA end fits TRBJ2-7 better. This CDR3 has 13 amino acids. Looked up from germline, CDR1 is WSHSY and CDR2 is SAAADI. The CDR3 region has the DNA TGCGCCAGCAGTGACAGGGCAACCTACGAGCAGTACTTC. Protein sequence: CASSDRATYEQYF.

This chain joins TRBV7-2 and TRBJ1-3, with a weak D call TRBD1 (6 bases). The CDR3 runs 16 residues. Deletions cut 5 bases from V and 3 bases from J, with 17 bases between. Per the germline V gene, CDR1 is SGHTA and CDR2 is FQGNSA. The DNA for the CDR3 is TGTGCCAGCAGCCTTTTTGAAGGGACACTTGGAAACACCATATATTTT. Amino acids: CASSLFEGTLGNTIYF.

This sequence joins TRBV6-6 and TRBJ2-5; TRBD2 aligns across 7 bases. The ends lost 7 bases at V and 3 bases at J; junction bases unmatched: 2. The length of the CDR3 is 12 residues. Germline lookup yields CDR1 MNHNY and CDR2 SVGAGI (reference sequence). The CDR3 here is CASKAGEETQYF. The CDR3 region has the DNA TGTGCCAGCAAGGCGGGGGAAGAGACCCAGTACTTC.

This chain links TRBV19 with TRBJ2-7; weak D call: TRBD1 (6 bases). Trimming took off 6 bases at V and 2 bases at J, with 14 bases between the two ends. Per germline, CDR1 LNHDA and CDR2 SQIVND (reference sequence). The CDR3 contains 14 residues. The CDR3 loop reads CASRQGGIPYEQYF. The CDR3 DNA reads TGTGCCAGTAGACAGGGCGGAATTCCCTACGAGCAGTACTTC. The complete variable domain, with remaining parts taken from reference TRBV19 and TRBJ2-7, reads DGGITQSPKYLFRKEGQNVTLSCEQNLNHDAMYWYRQDPGQGLRLIYYSQIVNDFQKGDIAEGYSVSREKKESFPLTVTSAQKNPTAFYLCASRQGGIPYEQYFGPGTRLTVT.

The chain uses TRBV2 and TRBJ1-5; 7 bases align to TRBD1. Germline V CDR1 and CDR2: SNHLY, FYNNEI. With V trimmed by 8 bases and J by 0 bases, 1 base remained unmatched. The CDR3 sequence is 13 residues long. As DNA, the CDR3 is TGTGCCAGCGGGACAGATAGCAATCAGCCCCAGCATTTT. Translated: CASGTDSNQPQHF. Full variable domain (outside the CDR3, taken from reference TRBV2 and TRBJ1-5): EPEVTQTPSHQVTQMGQEVILRCVPISNHLYFYWYRQILGQKVEFLVSFYNNEISEKSEIFDDQFSVERPDGSNFTLKIRSTKLEDSAMYFCASGTDSNQPQHFGDGTRLSIL.

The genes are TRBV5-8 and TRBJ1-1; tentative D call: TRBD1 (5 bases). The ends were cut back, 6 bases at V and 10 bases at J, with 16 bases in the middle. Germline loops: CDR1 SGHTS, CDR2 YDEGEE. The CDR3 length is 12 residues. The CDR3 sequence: CASTSMGGSAFF. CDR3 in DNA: TGTGCCAGCACTTCCATGGGGGGGTCAGCTTTCTTT.

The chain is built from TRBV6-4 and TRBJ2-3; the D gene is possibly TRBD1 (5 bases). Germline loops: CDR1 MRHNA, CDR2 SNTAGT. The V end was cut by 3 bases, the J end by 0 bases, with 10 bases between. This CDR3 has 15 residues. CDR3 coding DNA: TGTGCCAGCAGTGAGCAGGGCGTAAGCACAGATACGCAGTATTTT. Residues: CASSEQGVSTDTQYF.

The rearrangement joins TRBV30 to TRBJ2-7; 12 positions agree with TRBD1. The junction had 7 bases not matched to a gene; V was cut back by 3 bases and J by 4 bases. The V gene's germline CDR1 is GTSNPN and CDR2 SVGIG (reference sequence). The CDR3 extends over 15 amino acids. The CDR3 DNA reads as TGTGCCTGGAGCTCGGGACAGGGGGCAGGGTACGAGCAGTACTTC. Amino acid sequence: CAWSSGQGAGYEQYF.

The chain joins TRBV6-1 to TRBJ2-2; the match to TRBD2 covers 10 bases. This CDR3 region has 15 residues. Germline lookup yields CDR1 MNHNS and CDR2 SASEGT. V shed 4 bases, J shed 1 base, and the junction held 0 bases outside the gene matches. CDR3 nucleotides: TGTGCCAGCAGTGTAGCGGGGGGGAACACCGGGGAGCTGTTTTTT. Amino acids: CASSVAGGNTGELFF.

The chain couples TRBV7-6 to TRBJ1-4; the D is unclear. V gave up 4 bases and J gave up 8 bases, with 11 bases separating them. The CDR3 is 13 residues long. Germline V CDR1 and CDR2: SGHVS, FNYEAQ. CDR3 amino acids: CASSYEVWEKLFF. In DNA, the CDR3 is TGTGCCAGCAGCTATGAGGTTTGGGAAAAACTGTTTTTT.

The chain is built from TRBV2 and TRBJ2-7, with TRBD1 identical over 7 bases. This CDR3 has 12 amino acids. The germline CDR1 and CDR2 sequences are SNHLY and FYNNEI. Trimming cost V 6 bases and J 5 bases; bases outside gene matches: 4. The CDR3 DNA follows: TGTGCCAGCAGCGACAGGGTGGACGAGCAGTACTTC. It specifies CASSDRVDEQYF.

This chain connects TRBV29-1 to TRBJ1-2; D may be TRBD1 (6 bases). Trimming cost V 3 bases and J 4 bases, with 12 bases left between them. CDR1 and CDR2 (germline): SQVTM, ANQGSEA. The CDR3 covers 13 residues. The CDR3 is CSVETGSLYGYTF. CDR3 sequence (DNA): TGCAGCGTTGAGACAGGTTCCCTCTATGGCTACACCTTC.

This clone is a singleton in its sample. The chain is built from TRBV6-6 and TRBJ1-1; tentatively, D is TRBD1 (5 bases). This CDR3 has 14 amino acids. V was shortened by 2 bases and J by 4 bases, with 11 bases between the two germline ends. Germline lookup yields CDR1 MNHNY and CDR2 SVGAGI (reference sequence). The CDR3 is CASSYLREGTEAFF. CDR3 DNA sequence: TGTGCCAGCAGTTACCTCAGGGAAGGCACTGAAGCTTTCTTT.

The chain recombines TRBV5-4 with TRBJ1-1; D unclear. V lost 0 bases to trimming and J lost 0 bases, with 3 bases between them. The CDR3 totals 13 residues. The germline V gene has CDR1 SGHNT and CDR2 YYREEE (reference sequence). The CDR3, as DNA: TGTGCCAGCAGCTTGGCCTTGAACACTGAAGCTTTCTTT. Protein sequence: CASSLALNTEAFF.

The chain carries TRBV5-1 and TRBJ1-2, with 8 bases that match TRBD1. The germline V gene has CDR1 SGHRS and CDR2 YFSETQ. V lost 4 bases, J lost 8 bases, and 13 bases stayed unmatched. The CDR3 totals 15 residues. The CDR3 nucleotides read TGCGCCAGCAGCCGCGGACAGGGCCCCTATCGGGGCTACACCTTC. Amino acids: CASSRGQGPYRGYTF.

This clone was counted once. This CDR3 is CATSGRGKNTEAFF. The CDR3 region has the DNA TGTGCCACCAGTGGGCGGGGAAAGAACACTGAAGCTTTCTTT. The chain joins TRBV19 to TRBJ1-1; no definite D call. Trimming took off 10 bases at V and 1 base at J, with 16 bases between the two ends. The germline V gene encodes CDR1 LNHDA and CDR2 SQIVND (reference sequence). This CDR3 comprises 14 residues. Combining the CDR3 with reference TRBV19 and TRBJ1-1 gives the whole variable domain DGGITQSPKYLFRKEGQNVTLSCEQNLNHDAMYWYRQDPGQGLRLIYYSQIVNDFQKGDIAEGYSVSREKKESFPLTVTSAQKNPTAFYLCATSGRGKNTEAFFGQGTRLTVV.

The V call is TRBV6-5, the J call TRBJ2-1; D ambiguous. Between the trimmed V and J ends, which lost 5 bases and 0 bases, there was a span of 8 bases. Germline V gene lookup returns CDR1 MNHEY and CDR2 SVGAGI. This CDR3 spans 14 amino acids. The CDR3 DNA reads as TGTGCCAGCAGTGACTGGAGCTCCTACAATGAGCAGTTCTTC. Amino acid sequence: CASSDWSSYNEQFF.